This T cell receptor (beta chain) comes out of a study of persistence of HIV-infected CD4 T cells. The trim removed 4 bases at V and 6 bases at J, leaving 10 bases unmatched. The V gene's germline CDR1 is SGDLS and CDR2 YYNGEE. The CDR3 is made up of 15 amino acids. Anti-CD3/anti-CD28 beads served as a nonspecific positive control stimulus. Sorting selected CD4+ T cells upregulating both CD40 ligand and CD69. PBMCs were depleted of CD8+ T cells before stimulation. Sequencing used immunoSEQ version 4 in survey mode. Genomic DNA was diluted to roughly 10 ng/uL, up to 1 ug per sample. Profiled with immunoSEQ multiplex PCR; TCRdb holds only in-frame clones, not every one. The sample lists about 46,000 clones, just under 90% occurring once. On this clone itself: Its cognate antigen is unknown.

This sequence was found in an adult woman with HIV who was CMV-seropositive. The V gene is TRBV9, the J gene TRBJ1-1; 9 nucleotides line up with TRBD1. Here the sequenced sample was CD4+ T cells sorted from PBMCs after approximately 18-hour stimulation, taken from a patient who received antiretroviral therapy. In nucleotides, the CDR3 is TGTGCCAGCAGCCAGAATGACAGGGGGGGAGCTGAAGCTTTCTTT. Translated, it gives CASSQNDRGGAEAFF.